These 18 T cell receptor beta chains originate from one sample sequenced in a study of T cell responses to AZD1222 COVID-19 vaccine. Some clones are missing from TCRdb's copy, which holds only in-frame ones; the method was immunoSEQ multiplex PCR. The table has approximately 80,000 clones, 80% to 90% seen once; the top ten hold around 3.6%. This material consisted of peripheral blood, taken 28 days after the second AZD1222 dose. The receptor set was obtained from an adult who received the AZD1222 COVID-19 vaccine.

This clone was observed a handful of times. The rearrangement uses TRBV27 and TRBJ1-4, with a possible D match to TRBD1 (6 bases). The V and J ends lost 5 bases and 4 bases respectively, with 17 bases between them. The CDR3 runs 16 residues. The V gene's germline CDR1 is MNHEY and CDR2 SMNVEV (reference sequence). This CDR3 reads CASSPDLQGLNEKLFF. In DNA form, the CDR3 reads TGTGCCAGCAGTCCCGATTTACAGGGTCTTAATGAAAAACTGTTTTTT.

The chain combines TRBV28 with TRBJ1-5; 8 bases align to TRBD1. Unmatched junction bases numbered 8, after V lost 5 bases and J lost 5 bases. The CDR3 extends over 15 amino acids. The V gene's germline CDR1 is MDHEN and CDR2 SYDVKM. The CDR3, as DNA: TGTGCCAGCAGTGTCAGGACAGGGAACGATCAGCCCCAGCATTTT. Amino acids: CASSVRTGNDQPQHF.

The sample holds a few counts of this clone. Different DNA sequences within this sample yield the same CDR3. The rearrangement joins TRBV5-4 to TRBJ1-1; possible D gene TRBD1, 5 bases. Trimming took off 0 bases at V and 4 bases at J, with 10 bases between the two ends. The V gene's germline CDR1 is SGHNT and CDR2 YYREEE (reference sequence). The CDR3 contains 14 residues. The CDR3 bases are TGTGCCAGCAGCTTGGGGCAGGGATTCACTGAAGCTTTCTTT. Amino acid sequence: CASSLGQGFTEAFF.

The genes are TRBV6-1 and TRBJ2-7; D is perhaps TRBD1 (5 bases). V lost 1 base and J lost 3, with 7 bases in between. Per the germline V gene, CDR1 is MNHNS and CDR2 is SASEGT. CDR3 size: 13 residues. The CDR3 DNA reads as TGTGCCAGCAGTGAAGGGGGCTTCTACGAGCAGTACTTC. It is translated as CASSEGGFYEQYF.

This clone was detected a few times. The chain uses TRBV7-9 and TRBJ2-7; perhaps D is TRBD1 or TRBD2 (5 bases each). Trimming left V 5 bases short and J 3 bases short, with 14 bases between. Germline CDR1 and CDR2: SEHNR and FQNEAQ (reference sequence). The CDR3 is 14 amino acids. CDR3 loop: CASSPRLGVYEQYF. In nucleotides, the CDR3 is TGTGCCAGCAGCCCCAGACTGGGGGTCTACGAGCAGTACTTC.

The rearrangement uses TRBV19 and TRBJ1-5, with 7 bases aligning to TRBD1. J was trimmed by 6 bases and V by 4 bases; bases with no gene match: 6. Germline CDR1 and CDR2: LNHDA and SQIVND (reference sequence). The CDR3 length is 14 residues. CDR3 region: CASSTYRGGQPQHF. The DNA of the CDR3 is TGTGCCAGTAGTACTTACAGGGGCGGTCAGCCCCAGCATTTT. Filled out from reference TRBV19 and TRBJ1-5, the complete variable domain reads DGGITQSPKYLFRKEGQNVTLSCEQNLNHDAMYWYRQDPGQGLRLIYYSQIVNDFQKGDIAEGYSVSREKKESFPLTVTSAQKNPTAFYLCASSTYRGGQPQHFGDGTRLSIL.

J is TRBJ1-2 and V is TRBV5-5; D possibly corresponds to TRBD1 (5 bases). CDR3 length: 15 amino acids. Germline V gene data show CDR1 as SGHKS and CDR2 as YYEKEE (reference sequence). The V and J ends lost 4 bases and 3 bases respectively, with 16 bases between them. In DNA form, the CDR3 reads TGTGCCAGCAGCCCGCGGCAGGGTGGAGACTATGGCTACACCTTC. Protein sequence: CASSPRQGGDYGYTF. The whole variable domain, filled in from reference TRBV5-5 and TRBJ1-2, reads DAGVTQSPTHLIKTRGQQVTLRCSPISGHKSVSWYQQVLGQGPQFIFQYYEKEERGRGNFPDRFSARQFPNYSSELNVNALLLGDSALYLCASSPRQGGDYGYTFGSGTRLTVV.

CDR3 bases: TGTGCCAGCAGTTTTAATCGGGTGAACACTGAAGCTTTCTTT. The encoded protein is CASSFNRVNTEAFF. V is TRBV27 and J is TRBJ1-1; no firm D call. This CDR3 has 14 residues. V lost 3 bases and J 0 bases, leaving 8 bases between the germline ends. Germline V gene data show CDR1 as MNHEY and CDR2 as SMNVEV (reference sequence).

The chain has TRBV7-8 and TRBJ1-2; D is unresolved. The CDR3 sequence is 16 residues long. V lost 6 bases, J lost 7 bases, and 24 bases lay in between. Germline V gene lookup returns CDR1 SGHVS and CDR2 FQNEAQ. CDR3 in DNA: TGTGCCAGCAGTCACAACCCAAGGAGCAGATTTTTTGGCTACACCTTC. It is translated as CASSHNPRSRFFGYTF.

The V call is TRBV5-6, the J call TRBJ2-7; D is perhaps TRBD1 (5 bases). This CDR3 has 15 residues. V was cut by 0 bases and J by 2 bases, with 12 bases left in between. CDR1 is SGHDT, CDR2 YYEEEE, per germline. The CDR3: CASSLDRIGTYEQYF. The CDR3, as DNA: TGTGCCAGCAGCTTGGACAGGATCGGCACCTACGAGCAGTACTTC.

This rearrangement joins TRBV5-4 to TRBJ2-3; the match to TRBD1 covers 8 bases. Germline CDR1 SGHNT, CDR2 YYREEE (reference sequence). J lost 1 base, V lost 4 bases, and 5 bases had no gene match. This CDR3 has 15 amino acids. CDR3 amino acids: CASSLPGQGTDTQYF. For the CDR3, the DNA is TGTGCCAGCAGCCTGCCGGGACAGGGCACAGATACGCAGTATTTT.

This clone was seen a few times. The rearrangement joins TRBV10-1 to TRBJ2-7; no firm D call. V shed 5 bases and J shed 6 bases, with 14 bases lying between them. Germline CDR1 is WNHNN and CDR2 is SYGVQD (reference sequence). CDR3 size: 13 residues. CDR3 DNA sequence: TGCGCCAGCAGTACCTCTTGGTTTGCCGAGCAGTACTTC. Protein product: CASSTSWFAEQYF.

The J gene is TRBJ2-1, the V gene TRBV5-1, with 7 bases that match TRBD2. CDR3 length: 14 residues. V dropped 5 bases and J dropped 7; count of bases not matched to a gene: 9. CDR1 SGHRS and CDR2 YFSETQ come from the germline V gene. DNA for the CDR3: TGCGCCAGCAGTTCAAGGGCGGGAGATAATGAGCAGTTCTTC. It is translated as CASSSRAGDNEQFF. The complete variable domain, with remaining parts taken from reference TRBV5-1 and TRBJ2-1, reads KAGVTQTPRYLIKTRGQQVTLSCSPISGHRSVSWYQQTPGQGLQFLFEYFSETQRNKGNFPGRFSGRQFSNSRSEMNVSTLELGDSALYLCASSSRAGDNEQFFGPGTRLTVL.

The J gene is TRBJ1-4, the V gene TRBV28; D remains ambiguous. Trimming took 1 base from V and 8 from J, leaving 5 bases between them. The CDR3 has 12 residues. CDR1 MDHEN and CDR2 SYDVKM come from the germline V gene. The CDR3 nucleotides are TGTGCCAGCAGTTTATTGGGCGAAAAACTGTTTTTT. Translation gives CASSLLGEKLFF.

The table lists this clone with a count of one. This chain joins TRBV9 and TRBJ2-5, with 11 bases identical to TRBD1. The trim removed 0 bases at V and 4 bases at J, leaving 5 bases unmatched. The germline V gene has CDR1 SGDLS and CDR2 YYNGEE. The CDR3 length is 16 residues. The CDR3 DNA reads TGTGCCAGCAGCGTAGCTCAAGGGACAGGGGGAGAGACCCAGTACTTC. This translates into CASSVAQGTGGETQYF.

The V and J genes are TRBV5-5 and TRBJ2-3; 9 bases are a match to TRBD2. The germline V gene has CDR1 SGHKS and CDR2 YYEKEE (reference sequence). The trim removed 3 bases at V and 6 bases at J, leaving 14 bases unmatched. The CDR3 has 17 residues. CDR3 in DNA: TGTGCCAGCAGCTCCCTCGCTGGTAGCGGGGGAGTGGATACGCAGTATTTT. This codes for CASSSLAGSGGVDTQYF. Using reference TRBV5-5 and TRBJ2-3 for the parts outside the CDR3, the full variable domain is DAGVTQSPTHLIKTRGQQVTLRCSPISGHKSVSWYQQVLGQGPQFIFQYYEKEERGRGNFPDRFSARQFPNYSSELNVNALLLGDSALYLCASSSLAGSGGVDTQYFGPGTRLTVL.

The chain couples TRBV9 to TRBJ1-1; the D is unclear. Trimming removed 0 bases at V and 6 bases at J, with 9 bases between. Germline CDR1 and CDR2: SGDLS and YYNGEE. CDR3 length equals 13 residues. The CDR3 protein is CASSVGGEPEAFF. CDR3 bases: TGTGCCAGCAGCGTAGGGGGAGAACCTGAAGCTTTCTTT. The full variable domain, in which reference TRBV9 and TRBJ1-1 provide the parts outside the CDR3, is DSGVTQTPKHLITATGQRVTLRCSPRSGDLSVYWYQQSLDQGLQFLIQYYNGEERAKGNILERFSAQQFPDLHSELNLSSLELGDSALYFCASSVGGEPEAFFGQGTRLTVV.

V and J are TRBV4-3 and TRBJ2-3; TRBD2 aligns across 7 bases. Germline trimming cut 0 bases from V and 8 bases from J; bases unmatched to any gene: 8. The CDR3 is made up of 15 amino acids. Germline V CDR1 and CDR2: LGHNA, YSLEER. CDR3 DNA: TGCGCCAGCAGCCAAGATGTGGGCGGGAGCTCTACGCAGTATTTT. Translated, it gives CASSQDVGGSSTQYF.